This T cell receptor (beta chain) was profiled in a study of blood T cell repertoires in COVID-19. This clone was seen a single time. The CDR3 covers 13 residues. Germline lookup yields CDR1 WSHSY and CDR2 SAAADI. Trimming took 2 bases from V and 10 from J, leaving 14 bases between them. Per the study methods: Estimation of nucleated cell counts relied on the amplification of reference gene primers. The assay was immunoSEQ multiplex PCR, and TCRdb's table has in-frame clones only and misses some. For V, J and clone size, that table is used; D and trimming come from the DNA. The profile shows fewer than 250,000 clones, 80% of them singletons.

This TCR was recovered from a woman between 40 and 50 years old with acute COVID-19. The chain couples TRBV10-2 to TRBJ1-1, with TRBD1 as a possible D gene (5 bases). Material: PBMCs or T cells enriched from blood (not recorded which). The DNA of the CDR3 is TGCGCCAGCAGTGAGCAGGGAGGGGTAGCAGCTTTCTTT. Its protein is CASSEQGGVAAFF.